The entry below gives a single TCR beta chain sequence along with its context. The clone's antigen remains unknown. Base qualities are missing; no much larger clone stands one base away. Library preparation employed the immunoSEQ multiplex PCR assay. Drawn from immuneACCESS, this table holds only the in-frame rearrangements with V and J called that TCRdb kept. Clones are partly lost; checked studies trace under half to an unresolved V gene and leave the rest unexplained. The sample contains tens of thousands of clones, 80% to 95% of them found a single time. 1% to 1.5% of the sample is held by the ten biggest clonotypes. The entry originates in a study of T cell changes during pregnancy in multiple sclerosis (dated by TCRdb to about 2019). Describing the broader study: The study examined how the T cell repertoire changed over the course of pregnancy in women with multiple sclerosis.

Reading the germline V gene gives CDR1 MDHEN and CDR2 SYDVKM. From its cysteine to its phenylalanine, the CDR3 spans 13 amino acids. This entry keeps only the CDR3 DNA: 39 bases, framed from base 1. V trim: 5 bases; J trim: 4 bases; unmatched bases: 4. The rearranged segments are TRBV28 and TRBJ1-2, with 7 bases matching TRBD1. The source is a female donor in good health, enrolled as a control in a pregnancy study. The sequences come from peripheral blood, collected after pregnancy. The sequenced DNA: TGTGCCAGCAGTAAGGGGGCGGGCTATGGCTACACCTTC. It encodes CASSKGAGYGYTF.